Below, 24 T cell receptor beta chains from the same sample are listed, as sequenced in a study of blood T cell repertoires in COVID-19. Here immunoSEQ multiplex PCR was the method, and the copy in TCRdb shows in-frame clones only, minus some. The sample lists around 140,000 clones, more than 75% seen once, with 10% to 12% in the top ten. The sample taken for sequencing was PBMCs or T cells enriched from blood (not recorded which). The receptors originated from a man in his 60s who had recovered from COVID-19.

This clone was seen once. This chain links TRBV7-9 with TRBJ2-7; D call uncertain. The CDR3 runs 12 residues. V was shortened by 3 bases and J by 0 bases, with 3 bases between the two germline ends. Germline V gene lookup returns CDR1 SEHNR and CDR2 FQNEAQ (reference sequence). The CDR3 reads CASSFSSYEQYF. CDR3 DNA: TGTGCCAGCAGCTTCAGCTCCTACGAGCAGTACTTC.

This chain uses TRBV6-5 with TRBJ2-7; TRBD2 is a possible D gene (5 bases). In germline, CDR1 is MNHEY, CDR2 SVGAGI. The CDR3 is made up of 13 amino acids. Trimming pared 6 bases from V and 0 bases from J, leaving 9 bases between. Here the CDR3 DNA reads TGTGCCAGCAGGGACTTCACCTCCTACGAGCAGTACTTC. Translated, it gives CASRDFTSYEQYF.

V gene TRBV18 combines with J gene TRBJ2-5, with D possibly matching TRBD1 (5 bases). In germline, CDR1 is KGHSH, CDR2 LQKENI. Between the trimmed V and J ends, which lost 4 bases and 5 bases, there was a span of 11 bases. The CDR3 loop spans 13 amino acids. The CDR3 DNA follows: TGTGCCAGCTCACAGGGGCCCGGGGAGACCCAGTACTTC. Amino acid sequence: CASSQGPGETQYF. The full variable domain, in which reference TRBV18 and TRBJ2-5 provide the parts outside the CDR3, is NAGVMQNPRHLVRRRGQEARLRCSPMKGHSHVYWYRQLPEEGLKFMVYLQKENIIDESGMPKERFSAEFPKEGPSILRIQQVVRGDSAAYFCASSQGPGETQYFGPGTRLLVL.

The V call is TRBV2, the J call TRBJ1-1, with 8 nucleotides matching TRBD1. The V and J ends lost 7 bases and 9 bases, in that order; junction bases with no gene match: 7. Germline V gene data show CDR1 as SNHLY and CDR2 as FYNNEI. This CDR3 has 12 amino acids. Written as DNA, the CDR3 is TGTGCCAGCACCGTTGACAGGGGTAAAGCTTTCTTT. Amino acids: CASTVDRGKAFF.

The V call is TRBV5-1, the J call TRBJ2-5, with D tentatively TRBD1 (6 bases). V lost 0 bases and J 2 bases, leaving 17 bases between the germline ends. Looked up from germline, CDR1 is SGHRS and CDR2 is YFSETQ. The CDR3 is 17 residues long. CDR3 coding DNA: TGCGCCAGCAGCTTGGCCATCGCAGGGGCGCGTCAAGAGACCCAGTACTTC. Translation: CASSLAIAGARQETQYF.

CDR3 amino acids: CASSFNSEQYF. The CDR3 DNA follows: TGTGCCAGCAGTTTCAACAGCGAGCAGTACTTC. The chain carries TRBV28 and TRBJ2-7; no reliable D call. Trimming left V 3 bases short and J 6 bases short, with 6 bases between. This CDR3 has 11 amino acids. Germline assignment: CDR1 MDHEN and CDR2 SYDVKM.

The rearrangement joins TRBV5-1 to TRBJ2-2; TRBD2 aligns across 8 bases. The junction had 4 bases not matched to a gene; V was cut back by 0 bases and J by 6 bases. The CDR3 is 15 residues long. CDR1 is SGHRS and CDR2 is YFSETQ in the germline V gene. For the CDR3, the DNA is TGCGCCAGCAGCTTGGCCGGGCGGGGGGCCGGGGAGCTGTTTTTT. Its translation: CASSLAGRGAGELFF. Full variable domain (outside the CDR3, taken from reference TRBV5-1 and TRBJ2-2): KAGVTQTPRYLIKTRGQQVTLSCSPISGHRSVSWYQQTPGQGLQFLFEYFSETQRNKGNFPGRFSGRQFSNSRSEMNVSTLELGDSALYLCASSLAGRGAGELFFGEGSRLTVL.

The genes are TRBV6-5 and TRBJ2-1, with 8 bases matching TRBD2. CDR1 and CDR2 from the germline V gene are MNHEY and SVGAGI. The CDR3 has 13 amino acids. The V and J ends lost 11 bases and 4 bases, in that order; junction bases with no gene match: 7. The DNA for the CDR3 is TGTGCCGGAGGGGCGGGAGGTTACAATGAGCAGTTCTTC. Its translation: CAGGAGGYNEQFF.

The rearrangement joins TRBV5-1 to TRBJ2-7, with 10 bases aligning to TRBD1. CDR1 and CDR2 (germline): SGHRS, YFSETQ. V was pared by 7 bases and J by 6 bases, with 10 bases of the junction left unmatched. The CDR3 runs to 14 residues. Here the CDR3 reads CASWAGTGVGEQYF. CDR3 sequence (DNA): TGCGCCAGCTGGGCCGGGACAGGGGTGGGCGAGCAGTACTTC.

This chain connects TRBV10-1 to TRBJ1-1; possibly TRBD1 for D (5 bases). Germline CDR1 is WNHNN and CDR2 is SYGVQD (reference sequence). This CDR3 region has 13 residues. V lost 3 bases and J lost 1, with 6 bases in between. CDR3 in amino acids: CASSDGQNTEAFF. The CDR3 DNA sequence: TGCGCCAGCAGTGATGGACAGAACACTGAAGCTTTCTTT.

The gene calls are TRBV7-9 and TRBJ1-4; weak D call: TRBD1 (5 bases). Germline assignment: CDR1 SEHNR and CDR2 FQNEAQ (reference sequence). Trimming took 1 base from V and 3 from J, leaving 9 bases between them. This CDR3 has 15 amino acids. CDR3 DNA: TGTGCCAGCAGCTTAGTGACAGCAGCTAATGAAAAACTGTTTTTT. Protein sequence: CASSLVTAANEKLFF.

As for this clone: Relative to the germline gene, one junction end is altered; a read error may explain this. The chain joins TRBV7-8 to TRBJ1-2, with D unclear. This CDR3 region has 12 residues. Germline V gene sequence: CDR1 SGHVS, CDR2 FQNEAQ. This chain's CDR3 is CASSFRGATTHF. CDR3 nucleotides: TGTGCCAGCAGCTTCCGAGGAGCCACTACCCACTTC.

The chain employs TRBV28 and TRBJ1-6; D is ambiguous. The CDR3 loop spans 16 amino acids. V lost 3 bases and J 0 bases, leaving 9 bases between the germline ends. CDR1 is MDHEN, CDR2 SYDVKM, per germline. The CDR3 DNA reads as TGTGCCAGCAGTTTCCCCGGGAGCTCCTATAATTCACCCCTCCACTTT. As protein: CASSFPGSSYNSPLHF.

CDR3 region: CASSLLQTTDTQYF. The CDR3 coding sequence is TGCGCCAGCAGCCTTTTACAGACCACAGATACGCAGTATTTT. The chain has TRBV5-1 and TRBJ2-3; D is unclear. V was pared by 4 bases and J by 2 bases, with 11 bases between. CDR3 length equals 14 residues. Germline V lookup: CDR1 SGHRS, CDR2 YFSETQ. Variable domain in full (rest from reference TRBV5-1 and TRBJ2-3): KAGVTQTPRYLIKTRGQQVTLSCSPISGHRSVSWYQQTPGQGLQFLFEYFSETQRNKGNFPGRFSGRQFSNSRSEMNVSTLELGDSALYLCASSLLQTTDTQYFGPGTRLTVL.

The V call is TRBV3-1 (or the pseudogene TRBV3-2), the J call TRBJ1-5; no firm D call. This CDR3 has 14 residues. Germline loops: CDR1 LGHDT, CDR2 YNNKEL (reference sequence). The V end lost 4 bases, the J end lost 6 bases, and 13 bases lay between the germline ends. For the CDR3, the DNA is TGTGCCAGCAGCCCGCAGGTGCTGGGTCAGCCCCAGCATTTT. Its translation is CASSPQVLGQPQHF.

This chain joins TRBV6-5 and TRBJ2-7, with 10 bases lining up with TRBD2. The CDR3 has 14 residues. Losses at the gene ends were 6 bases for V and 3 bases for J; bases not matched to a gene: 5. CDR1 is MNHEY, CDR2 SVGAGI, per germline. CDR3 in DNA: TGTGCCAGCAGCTTTGGACTAGCGGTCTACGAGCAGTACTTC. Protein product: CASSFGLAVYEQYF.

Here the CDR3 DNA reads TGTGCCACCAGCAGAGATCGTCCAAGGGGCTCTGGAAACACCATATATTTT. It is translated as CATSRDRPRGSGNTIYF. The rearrangement joins TRBV15 to TRBJ1-3, with D possibly being TRBD1 (5 bases). The CDR3 extends over 17 amino acids. Per germline, CDR1 LNHNV and CDR2 YYDKDF (reference sequence). Trimming took 0 bases from V and 0 from J, leaving 12 bases between them.

CDR3 in amino acids: CASSLSAGGKPYEQYF. As DNA, the CDR3 is TGTGCCAGCAGTTTATCAGCGGGAGGGAAGCCCTACGAGCAGTACTTC. The chain employs TRBV27 and TRBJ2-7, with 10 bases matching TRBD2. The V gene end was trimmed by 0 bases and the J gene end by 2 bases; junction bases not matched to a gene: 4. The germline V gene has CDR1 MNHEY and CDR2 SMNVEV (reference sequence). This CDR3 is 16 amino acids long.

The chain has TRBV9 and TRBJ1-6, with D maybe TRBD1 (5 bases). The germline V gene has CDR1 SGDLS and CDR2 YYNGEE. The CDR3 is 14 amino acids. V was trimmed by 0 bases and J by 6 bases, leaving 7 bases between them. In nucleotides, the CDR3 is TGTGCCAGCAGCGTAGTGGGACTTAATTCACCCCTCCACTTT. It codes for CASSVVGLNSPLHF.

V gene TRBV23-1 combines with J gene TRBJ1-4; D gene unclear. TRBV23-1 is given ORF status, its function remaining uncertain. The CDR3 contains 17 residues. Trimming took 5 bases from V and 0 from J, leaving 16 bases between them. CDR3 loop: CASSERWEEATNEKLFF. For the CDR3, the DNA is TGCGCCAGCAGTGAGCGTTGGGAGGAAGCAACTAATGAAAAACTGTTTTTT.

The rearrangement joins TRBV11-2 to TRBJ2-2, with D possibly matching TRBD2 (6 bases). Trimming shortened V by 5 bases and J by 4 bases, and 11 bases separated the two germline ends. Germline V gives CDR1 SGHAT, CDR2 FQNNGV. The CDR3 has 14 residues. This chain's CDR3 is CASSGGTPTGELFF. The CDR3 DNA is TGTGCCAGCAGCGGAGGGACCCCCACCGGGGAGCTGTTTTTT.

The CDR3 DNA sequence: TGTGCCAGCAGCGGGGGACTAGCGGGATACGAGCAGTACTTC. This codes for CASSGGLAGYEQYF. V and J are TRBV5-4 and TRBJ2-7, with 13 bases aligning to TRBD2. The germline CDR1 and CDR2 sequences are SGHNT and YYREEE (reference sequence). This CDR3 spans 14 amino acids. V lost 4 bases, J lost 4 bases, and 2 bases stayed unmatched.

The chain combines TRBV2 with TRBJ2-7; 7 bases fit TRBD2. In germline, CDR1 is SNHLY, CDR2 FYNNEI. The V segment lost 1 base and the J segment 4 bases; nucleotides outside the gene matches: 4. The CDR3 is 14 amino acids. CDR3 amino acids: CASSEDGAGYEQYF. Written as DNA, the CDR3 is TGTGCCAGCAGTGAAGACGGAGCGGGGTACGAGCAGTACTTC.

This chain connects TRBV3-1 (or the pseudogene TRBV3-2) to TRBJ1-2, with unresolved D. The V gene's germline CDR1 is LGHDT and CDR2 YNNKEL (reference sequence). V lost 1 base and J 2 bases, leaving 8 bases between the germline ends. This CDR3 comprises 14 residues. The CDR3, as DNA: TGTGCCAGCAGCCAAGCTCAGAGGAACTATGGCTACACCTTC. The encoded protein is CASSQAQRNYGYTF.